The clone carrying this TCR beta chain was recorded once. The CDR3 runs 18 residues. Germline CDR1 SGHVS, CDR2 FNYEAQ. Trimming took 4 bases from V and 0 from J; bases not matched to a gene: 13. This sample is part of a study of control samples from healthy donors and cancer patients. The method was immunoSEQ multiplex PCR; TCRdb's version includes in-frame clones alone and lacks a portion of them. The sample records about 73,000 clones, under 90% being singletons. The V and J genes are TRBV7-6 and TRBJ1-1, with 8 bases lining up with TRBD1. The sequence derives from a man in his 60s with lung cancer. The material sequenced was PBMCs. CDR3 region: CASSSLSGTGSLNTEAFF. CDR3 bases: TGTGCCAGCAGCTCCCTTTCCGGGACAGGCTCTCTGAACACTGAAGCTTTCTTT.